This T cell receptor beta chain was observed in a study of T-cell memory formation after mild COVID-19. On the study more broadly: The TCR clusters were mostly specific to one donor.

TCRdb reanalysed the 5' RACE reads using MiXCR and keeps one entry per CDR3 protein. The sample contains around 310,000 distinct CDR3 sequences, 20% to 25% of which appear only once. This clonotype appeared a few times. Its antigen is unknown. The CDR3 runs to 12 residues. From germline, CDR1 is SEHNR and CDR2 FQNEAQ (reference sequence). Trimming took 7 bases from V and 12 from J, leaving 19 bases between them. Overall study results and limits: Several responding clones turned up in pre-infection memory, indicating that cross-reactive memory may have taken part. Among contracting clones, CD4+ were mainly CM/EM and CD8+ enriched in EMRA.

Sequencing was carried out using PBMCs or a T cell subset sorted from them (not recorded which). The source is a man between 18 and 29 years old who had mild COVID-19 (a few samples of this study predate the infection). Cell type and time point are not known. The J gene is TRBJ2-7, the V gene TRBV7-9; D tentatively reads TRBD1 or TRBD2 (5 bases each). CDR3: CASTRGVQGRYF. The DNA of the CDR3 is TGTGCCAGCACCCGGGGAGTGCAGGGCCGGTACTTC.